This T cell receptor (beta chain) derives from a study of T-cell memory formation after mild COVID-19. This clonotype has a handful of counts. MiXCR, run by TCRdb on the 5' RACE reads, gives a single entry per CDR3 protein. The sample contains 350,000 to 450,000 distinct CDR3 sequences, under 30% of which appear only once. The origin of this receptor is an adult woman who had mild COVID-19 (a few samples of this study predate the infection). Cell type and time point are not known. Sample: PBMCs or a T cell subset sorted from them (not recorded which).

The CDR3 is CASSPGQGRNQPQHF. In DNA, the CDR3 is TGTGCCAGCAGTCCCGGACAGGGAAGGAATCAGCCCCAGCATTTT. J is TRBJ1-5 and V is TRBV27; 8 bases align to TRBD1. CDR1 is MNHEY and CDR2 is SMNVEV in the germline V gene (reference sequence). The trim removed 5 bases at V and 4 bases at J, leaving 7 bases unmatched. The CDR3 extends over 15 amino acids.